This TCR beta chain was documented in a study of early T cells in non-severe SARS-CoV-2 infection (dated by TCRdb to the early 2020s). Some background on the complete study: Because TCR sequencing relied on bulk RNA taken from unsorted whole blood, pairing of alpha and beta chains was not possible.

This clonotype occurred many times. What this receptor recognizes is not known. No clone much larger than this one lies a single base away; base qualities are absent. Preparation of the library involved 5' RACE. The data were produced on a NextSeq 500. The TCR library protocol attached unique molecular identifiers to individual cDNA molecules to correct for sequencing error and PCR bias. Sequencing covered both TCR alpha and beta chains, and within each sample the abundances of alpha and beta sequences were tightly co-correlated. The study's processing was this. Decombinator V4 was used to annotate TCR sequences for V gene, J gene and CDR3. Expanded TCRs were defined as changing significantly between any two time points under a Poisson model with p below 0.0001. TCR abundances were normalised to the total number of TCRs sequenced per sample and were expressed as counts per million. TRAV1-2 paired with TRAJ12, TRAJ20 or TRAJ33 defined MAIT TCRs, while TRAV10 paired with TRAJ18 defined iNKT TCRs. VDJdb, accessed 1 November 2021, was searched for CMV, EBV and SARS-CoV-2 annotated TCRs, with TCRs annotated for multiple antigens excluded. Through fastp at Q25 and MiXCR, TCRdb rebuilt clones from the public reads, retaining in-frame beta chains. When rows share a CDR3 protein, they turn into one entry using the most common DNA and genes. These V and J calls are TCRdb output, not the study's own analysis. For this sample the table gives about 26,000 distinct CDR3 sequences, of which around 4.5% were detected only once. The top ten clones comprise around 5.6% of the sample.

Set within a cohort of healthcare workers in London, UK, this nested case-control study involved weekly PCR testing of nasopharyngeal swabs along with blood sampling. Healthcare workers were enrolled in the week of the UK lockdown, from 23 to 31 March 2020, and were followed every week for up to roughly 15 weeks. Overall study results and their limits: VDJdb matching was skewed toward anti-spike CD8 responses and likely underestimated virus-specific expansions by missing private and CD4 specificities.

The germline V gene gives CDR1 as SQVTM and CDR2 as ANQGSEA. From its cysteine to its phenylalanine, the CDR3 spans 12 amino acids. CDR3 DNA is the only sequence kept; it has 36 bases, read in frame from the first base. Germline trimming: 7 bases from V, 2 bases from J; junction bases outside gene matches: 3. Input material: whole blood. The sequence joins TRBV29-1 to TRBJ2-3; 7 middle bases align to TRBD1. The receptor comes from an adult who was a healthcare worker with PCR-confirmed SARS-CoV-2 infection or an uninfected control (not recorded which). CDR3 region: CSGGQDTDTQYF. The DNA sequence follows: TGCAGCGGAGGACAGGACACAGATACGCAGTATTTT.